One and the same sample provided the 27 T cell receptor beta chains below, sequenced in a study of cytomegalovirus exposure and HLA in healthy donors. PCR primers comprised 60 Vbeta and 13 Jbeta primers. The assay was immunoSEQ multiplex PCR, and TCRdb's table has in-frame clones only and misses some. The table for this sample gives approximately 80,000 clones. What was sequenced was PBMCs. The receptors stem from a woman between 25 and 40 years old in good health and CMV-seronegative.

The chain recombines TRBV30 with TRBJ2-7; 7 nucleotides align to TRBD2. V gave up 4 bases and J gave up 6 bases; unmatched junction bases: 9. Germline CDR1 and CDR2: GTSNPN and SVGIG (reference sequence). The CDR3 contains 13 residues. In nucleotides, the CDR3 is TGTGCCTGGAAACAAGCGGGGATCGGCGAGCAGTACTTC. Protein: CAWKQAGIGEQYF. Filled out from reference TRBV30 and TRBJ2-7, the complete variable domain reads SQTIHQWPATLVQPVGSPLSLECTVEGTSNPNLYWYRQAAGRGLQLLFYSVGIGQISSEVPQNLSASRPQDRQFILSSKKLLLSDSGFYLCAWKQAGIGEQYFGPGTRLTVT.

The J gene is TRBJ1-5, the V gene TRBV19, with TRBD1 identical over 8 bases. The CDR3 spans 13 residues. V was clipped by 6 bases and J by 6 bases; unmatched bases: 4. Germline assignment: CDR1 LNHDA and CDR2 SQIVND (reference sequence). For the CDR3, the DNA is TGTGCCAGTAGGACAGGGGCAGGTCAGCCCCAGCATTTT. This gives the protein CASRTGAGQPQHF.

This chain joins TRBV25-1 and TRBJ2-2; D not certain. In germline, CDR1 is MGHDK, CDR2 SYGVNS. V gave up 5 bases and J gave up 4 bases, with 8 bases separating them. This CDR3 has 13 residues. CDR3 in amino acids: CASSNGITGELFF. DNA of the CDR3: TGTGCCAGCAGTAACGGTATCACCGGGGAGCTGTTTTTT.

The chain is built from TRBV6-1 and TRBJ1-2; D gene unclear. Germline CDR1 is MNHNS and CDR2 is SASEGT. V gave up 8 bases and J gave up 6 bases, with 19 bases separating them. The CDR3 loop spans 14 amino acids. The CDR3 reads CASVAPAASNGYTF. In nucleotides, the CDR3 is TGTGCCAGCGTAGCCCCTGCAGCCAGCAATGGCTACACCTTC.

The chain carries TRBV7-2 and TRBJ2-7; 9 bases fit TRBD1. Germline CDR1 reads SGHTA; CDR2 reads FQGNSA. After removal of 1 base from V and 5 bases from J, the junction contained 9 bases not matched to a gene. This CDR3 region has 16 residues. The DNA for the CDR3 is TGTGCCAGCAGCTTAGTCGGGACAGGGTCCTTGAACGAGCAGTACTTC. This encodes CASSLVGTGSLNEQYF.

J is TRBJ1-2 and V is TRBV10-3; TRBD1 matches 7 bases. Per germline, CDR1 ENHRY and CDR2 SYGVKD. V trimming: 3 bases; J trimming: 5 bases; junction bases outside the gene matches: 3. There are 13 residues in the CDR3. CDR3 amino acids: CAISDGRGYGYTF. The DNA for the CDR3 is TGTGCCATCAGTGACGGCAGGGGGTATGGCTACACCTTC.

Comments on this clone: This specimen includes other DNA sequences encoding the same CDR3. The chain couples TRBV25-1 to TRBJ2-3, with TRBD2 matching over 9 bases. The V gene end was trimmed by 6 bases and the J gene end by 2 bases; junction bases not matched to a gene: 9. Germline CDR1 is MGHDK and CDR2 is SYGVNS. CDR3 length: 16 amino acids. The CDR3 loop is CASSPGASGNTDTQYF. The CDR3 nucleotides read TGTGCCAGCAGCCCCGGGGCTAGCGGGAACACAGATACGCAGTATTTT.

This chain connects TRBV11-2 to TRBJ1-1; 7 nucleotides align to TRBD1. V dropped 0 bases and J dropped 1; count of bases not matched to a gene: 2. Germline V lookup: CDR1 SGHAT, CDR2 FQNNGV. The CDR3 has 15 residues. The CDR3 spells CASSLEGQANTEAFF. CDR3 bases: TGTGCCAGCAGCTTAGAAGGACAGGCGAACACTGAAGCTTTCTTT.

This rearrangement joins TRBV30 to TRBJ2-7; D gene uncertain. The germline gives CDR1 GTSNPN, CDR2 SVGIG (reference sequence). The germline V and J ends were trimmed by 4 bases and 3 bases, with 13 bases remaining between them. The CDR3 has 13 amino acids. As DNA, the CDR3 is TGTGCCTGGAATGGCGGTACCGTCTACGAGCAGTACTTC. Amino acids: CAWNGGTVYEQYF.

V usage is TRBV5-1 and J usage is TRBJ1-2, with D unclear. V was shortened by 1 base and J by 6 bases, with 13 bases between the two germline ends. CDR3 length: 14 amino acids. Germline values: CDR1 SGHRS, CDR2 YFSETQ. CDR3 coding DNA: TGCGCCAGCAGCTTGAATAGAGGGCAGGATGGCTACACCTTC. Protein product: CASSLNRGQDGYTF.

The chain recombines TRBV7-2 with TRBJ1-5, with D maybe TRBD1 (6 bases). V was cut by 8 bases and J by 2 bases, with 10 bases left in between. Per the germline V gene, CDR1 is SGHTA and CDR2 is FQGNSA. The CDR3 loop spans 13 amino acids. CDR3 protein: CASAQGGNQPQHF. CDR3 DNA: TGTGCCAGCGCACAGGGTGGCAATCAGCCCCAGCATTTT.

This rearrangement joins TRBV29-1 to TRBJ2-1; weak D call: TRBD1 (6 bases). V lost 1 base and J lost 10, with 14 bases in between. Looked up from germline, CDR1 is SQVTM and CDR2 is ANQGSEA. The length of the CDR3 is 13 residues. DNA of the CDR3: TGCAGCGTTGAAGCAACAGGGTTCAGCGAGCAGTTCTTC. This sequence encodes CSVEATGFSEQFF.

The rearrangement joins TRBV5-1 to TRBJ1-4, with D tentatively TRBD1 (5 bases). Germline assignment: CDR1 SGHRS and CDR2 YFSETQ. CDR3 length: 15 amino acids. Trimming left V 3 bases short and J 4 bases short, with 13 bases between. CDR3 nucleotides: TGCGCCAGCAGCTCTGACGCAGGGCTTAATGAAAAACTGTTTTTT. It encodes CASSSDAGLNEKLFF.

The chain carries TRBV5-1 and TRBJ2-3, with 14 bases that match TRBD2. With V trimmed by 0 bases and J by 6 bases, 6 bases remained unmatched. There are 17 residues in the CDR3. Germline CDR1 and CDR2: SGHRS and YFSETQ. The CDR3 loop is CASSLAGLAGAGDTQYF. In nucleotides, the CDR3 is TGCGCCAGCAGCTTGGCGGGACTAGCGGGAGCGGGCGATACGCAGTATTTT.

The chain recombines TRBV29-1 with TRBJ2-1; TRBD2 matches 11 bases. The CDR3 is 14 amino acids. Germline V gene lookup returns CDR1 SQVTM and CDR2 ANQGSEA. The V gene end was trimmed by 6 bases and the J gene end by 5 bases; junction bases not matched to a gene: 6. CDR3 in amino acids: CSVSGLAVNNEQFF. CDR3 bases: TGCAGCGTATCGGGACTAGCGGTGAACAATGAGCAGTTCTTC.

This rearrangement joins TRBV28 to TRBJ2-1, with D possibly TRBD2 on 5 matching bases. V was shortened by 6 bases and J by 0 bases, with 18 bases between the two germline ends. The CDR3 consists of 17 residues. Germline CDR1 reads MDHEN; CDR2 reads SYDVKM. The CDR3 DNA is TGTGCCAGCAGCTCGCCTTGGGTAGCGCTCTCCTACAATGAGCAGTTCTTC. Translation gives CASSSPWVALSYNEQFF.

J is TRBJ2-2 and V is TRBV7-2; 8 bases are a match to TRBD1. CDR3 length: 15 residues. Germline V gives CDR1 SGHTA, CDR2 FQGNSA. The ends lost 5 bases at V and 7 bases at J; junction bases unmatched: 9. The CDR3 loop reads CASSPRTGKGGELFF. In DNA form, the CDR3 reads TGTGCCAGCAGCCCTCGGACAGGGAAAGGCGGGGAGCTGTTTTTT.

In DNA form, the CDR3 reads TGTGCCAGCAGCCAAGATGCAGGGGGAGGATCACCCCTCCACTTT. This translates into CASSQDAGGGSPLHF. The rearrangement uses TRBV4-2 and TRBJ1-6; 7 nucleotides line up with TRBD1. Germline values: CDR1 LGHNA, CDR2 YNFKEQ. The CDR3 runs 15 residues. Trimming took 0 bases from V and 10 from J; bases not matched to a gene: 6.

This chain joins TRBV15 and TRBJ2-1, with D tentatively TRBD1 (5 bases). The CDR3 length is 15 residues. The germline V and J ends were trimmed by 3 bases and 3 bases, with 12 bases remaining between them. Germline assignment: CDR1 LNHNV and CDR2 YYDKDF (reference sequence). CDR3 region: CATSSRASYYNEQFF. DNA for the CDR3: TGTGCCACCAGCAGCAGGGCCTCCTACTACAATGAGCAGTTCTTC.

The CDR3 spells CASAGLGEQYF. Written as DNA, the CDR3 is TGTGCCAGCGCGGGACTGGGAGAGCAGTACTTC. The chain links TRBV28 to TRBJ2-7; D possibly corresponds to TRBD2 (6 bases). The V gene lost 8 bases and the J gene lost 7 bases, with 12 bases spanning the gap. This CDR3 comprises 11 residues. Germline CDR1 MDHEN, CDR2 SYDVKM.

The chain combines TRBV19 with TRBJ1-2, with D perhaps TRBD1 (6 bases). V shed 3 bases and J shed 6 bases, with 17 bases lying between them. Per the germline V gene, CDR1 is LNHDA and CDR2 is SQIVND (reference sequence). The length of the CDR3 is 15 residues. Written as DNA, the CDR3 is TGTGCCAGTAGTATGGTCAGGGGTGAGGGCCATGGCTACACCTTC. This sequence encodes CASSMVRGEGHGYTF.

The rearrangement uses TRBV7-9 and TRBJ2-7; 8 bases are shared with TRBD2. This CDR3 has 14 amino acids. The J segment lost 2 bases and the V segment lost 5 bases, leaving 5 bases of the junction unmatched. Germline-derived CDR1 and CDR2 are SEHNR and FQNEAQ (reference sequence). CDR3 residues: CASSLTGGAYEQYF. In DNA form, the CDR3 reads TGTGCCAGCAGCCTCACGGGGGGGGCCTACGAGCAGTACTTC.

The chain links TRBV10-1 to TRBJ2-7; 7 bases are a match to TRBD1. Germline loops: CDR1 WNHNN, CDR2 SYGVQD (reference sequence). The V gene end was trimmed by 4 bases and the J gene end by 6 bases; junction bases not matched to a gene: 6. The CDR3 has 13 residues. CDR3 amino acids: CASSVDRASEQYF. For the CDR3, the DNA is TGCGCCAGCAGTGTCGACAGGGCCTCCGAGCAGTACTTC.

The rearrangement links TRBV5-6 to TRBJ1-1; D may be TRBD1 (6 bases). CDR1 and CDR2 (germline): SGHDT, YYEEEE. CDR3 length: 15 residues. V dropped 5 bases and J dropped 0 bases, with 14 bases sitting between them. The CDR3 reads CASRTRDTLNTEAFF. Written as DNA, the CDR3 is TGTGCCAGCAGAACTCGGGACACCTTGAACACTGAAGCTTTCTTT.

The gene calls are TRBV30 and TRBJ1-4, with unresolved D. V lost 6 bases and J 10 bases, leaving 12 bases between the germline ends. The CDR3 spans 11 residues. CDR1 and CDR2 (germline): GTSNPN, SVGIG (reference sequence). This chain's CDR3 is CACHSVRKLFF. The CDR3 bases are TGTGCCTGTCACAGTGTTCGAAAACTGTTTTTT.

V is TRBV19 and J is TRBJ2-3; 10 positions agree with TRBD2. Germline-derived CDR1 and CDR2 are LNHDA and SQIVND (reference sequence). The V and J ends lost 6 bases and 0 bases, in that order; junction bases with no gene match: 6. This CDR3 is built from 16 residues. This CDR3 reads CASRLVAGGSTDTQYF. The CDR3 DNA sequence: TGTGCCAGTAGGTTGGTAGCGGGAGGTAGCACAGATACGCAGTATTTT.

V is TRBV6-5 and J is TRBJ2-2; TRBD1 is a possible D gene (7 bases). Per germline, CDR1 MNHEY and CDR2 SVGAGI. Trimming shortened V by 2 bases and J by 4 bases, and 11 bases separated the two germline ends. The CDR3 totals 15 residues. DNA for the CDR3: TGTGCCAGCAGTTACGGGCAGGGGGGCACCGGGGAGCTGTTTTTT. It specifies CASSYGQGGTGELFF.